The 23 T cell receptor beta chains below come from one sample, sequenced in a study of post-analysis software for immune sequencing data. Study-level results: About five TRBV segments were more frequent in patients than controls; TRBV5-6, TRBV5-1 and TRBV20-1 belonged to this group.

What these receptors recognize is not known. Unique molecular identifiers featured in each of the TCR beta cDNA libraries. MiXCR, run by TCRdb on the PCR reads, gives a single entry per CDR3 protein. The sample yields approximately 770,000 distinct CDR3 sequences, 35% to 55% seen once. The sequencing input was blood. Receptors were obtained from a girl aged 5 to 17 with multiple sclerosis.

In DNA form, the CDR3 reads TGTGCCAGCAACCGCGGGAGGAGTGTTTTCACAGATACGCAGTATTTT. Translation gives CASNRGRSVFTDTQYF. The rearrangement uses TRBV3-1 and TRBJ2-3, with 8 nucleotides matching TRBD2. Germline CDR1 LGHDT, CDR2 YNNKEL (reference sequence). The CDR3 runs to 16 residues. Unmatched junction bases numbered 11, after V lost 7 bases and J lost 2 bases.

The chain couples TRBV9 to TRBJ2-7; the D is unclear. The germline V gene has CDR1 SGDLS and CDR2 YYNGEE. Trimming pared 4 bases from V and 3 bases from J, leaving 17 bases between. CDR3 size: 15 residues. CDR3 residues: CASSPHLDTDYEQYF. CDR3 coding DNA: TGTGCCAGCAGCCCCCACCTAGACACGGACTACGAGCAGTACTTC.

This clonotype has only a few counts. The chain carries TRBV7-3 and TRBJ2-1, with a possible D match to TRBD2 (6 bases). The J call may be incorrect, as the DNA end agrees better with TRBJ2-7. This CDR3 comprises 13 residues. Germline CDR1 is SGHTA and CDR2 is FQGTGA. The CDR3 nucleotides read TGTGCCAGCAGCTCGGGACGAGCGGGCGAGCAGTACTTC. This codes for CASSSGRAGEQYF.

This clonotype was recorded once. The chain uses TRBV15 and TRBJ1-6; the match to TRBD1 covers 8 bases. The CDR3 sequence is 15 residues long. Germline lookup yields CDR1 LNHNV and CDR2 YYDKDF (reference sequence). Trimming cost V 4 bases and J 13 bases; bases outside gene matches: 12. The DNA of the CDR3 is TGTGCCACCAGCAAGGACAGGGAAGTTGGGGTGCCCCTCCACTTT. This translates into CATSKDREVGVPLHF.

The DNA of the CDR3 is TGTGCCAGCAGCCAAGAGGTAGACAGGGCGGGAGGGGCCAACGTCCTGACTTTC. Its protein is CASSQEVDRAGGANVLTF. The chain employs TRBV3-1 and TRBJ2-6, with D possibly being TRBD1 (7 bases). CDR1 is LGHDT, CDR2 YNNKEL, per germline (reference sequence). The CDR3 is 18 amino acids. V lost 0 bases to trimming and J lost 4 bases, with 16 bases between them.

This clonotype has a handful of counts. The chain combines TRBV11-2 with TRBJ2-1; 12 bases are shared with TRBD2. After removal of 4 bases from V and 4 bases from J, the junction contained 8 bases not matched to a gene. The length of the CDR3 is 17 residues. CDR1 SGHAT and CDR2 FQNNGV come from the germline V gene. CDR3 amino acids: CASSSRTSGTGYNEQFF. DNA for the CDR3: TGTGCCAGCAGCTCCCGGACTAGCGGGACGGGTTACAATGAGCAGTTCTTC.

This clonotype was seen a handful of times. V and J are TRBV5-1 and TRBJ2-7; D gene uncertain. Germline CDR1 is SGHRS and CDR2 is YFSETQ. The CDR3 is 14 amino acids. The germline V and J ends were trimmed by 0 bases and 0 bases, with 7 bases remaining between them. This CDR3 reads CASSLDHVSYEQYF. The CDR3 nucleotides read TGCGCCAGCAGCTTGGACCACGTCTCCTACGAGCAGTACTTC.

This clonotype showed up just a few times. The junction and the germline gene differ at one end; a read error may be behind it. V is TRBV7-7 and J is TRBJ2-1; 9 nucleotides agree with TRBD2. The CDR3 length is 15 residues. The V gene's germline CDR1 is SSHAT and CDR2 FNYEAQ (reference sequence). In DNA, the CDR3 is TGTGCTAGCAGCGTAGCGGGAGAGCCCTACAATGAGCAGTTCTTC. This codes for CASSVAGEPYNEQFF.

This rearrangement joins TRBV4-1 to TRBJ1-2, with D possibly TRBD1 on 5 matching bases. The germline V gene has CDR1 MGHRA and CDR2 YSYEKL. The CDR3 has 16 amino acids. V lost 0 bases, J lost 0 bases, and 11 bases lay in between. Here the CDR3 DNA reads TGCGCCAGCAGCCAAGACAGGGCCCCCTCTAACTATGGCTACACCTTC. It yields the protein CASSQDRAPSNYGYTF.

This CDR3 is CSAGGPPSTDTQYF. The CDR3 coding sequence is TGCAGCGCAGGGGGGCCTCCTAGCACAGATACGCAGTATTTT. The chain has TRBV29-1 and TRBJ2-3, with D tentatively TRBD1 (7 bases). With 7 bases removed from V and 0 bases from J, the gap between germline ends came to 14 bases. Per germline, CDR1 SQVTM and CDR2 ANQGSEA. The CDR3 consists of 14 residues.

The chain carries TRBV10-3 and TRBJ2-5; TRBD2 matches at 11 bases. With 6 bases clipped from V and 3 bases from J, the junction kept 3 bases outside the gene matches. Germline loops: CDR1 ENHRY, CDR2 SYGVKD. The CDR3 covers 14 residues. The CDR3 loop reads CAIRPGLAEETQYF. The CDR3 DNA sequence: TGTGCCATCAGACCGGGACTAGCGGAAGAGACCCAGTACTTC.

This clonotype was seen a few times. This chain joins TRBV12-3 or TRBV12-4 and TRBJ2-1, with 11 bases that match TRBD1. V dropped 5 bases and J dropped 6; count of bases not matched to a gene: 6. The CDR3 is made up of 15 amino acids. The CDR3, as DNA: TGTGCCAGCAGTGTCGGACAGGGGGCGGGCAATGAGCAGTTCTTC. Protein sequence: CASSVGQGAGNEQFF.

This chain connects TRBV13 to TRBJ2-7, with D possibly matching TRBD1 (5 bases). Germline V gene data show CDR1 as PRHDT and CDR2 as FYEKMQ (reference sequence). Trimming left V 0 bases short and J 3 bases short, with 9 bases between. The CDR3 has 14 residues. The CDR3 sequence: CASSLGPGYYEQYF. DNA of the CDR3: TGTGCCAGCAGCTTAGGTCCAGGGTACTACGAGCAGTACTTC.

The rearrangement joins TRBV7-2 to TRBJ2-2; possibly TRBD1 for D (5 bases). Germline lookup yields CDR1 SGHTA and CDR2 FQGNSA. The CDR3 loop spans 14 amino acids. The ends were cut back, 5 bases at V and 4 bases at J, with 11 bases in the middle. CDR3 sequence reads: CASSQGVPTGELFF. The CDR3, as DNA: TGTGCCAGCAGCCAAGGGGTTCCCACCGGGGAGCTGTTTTTT.

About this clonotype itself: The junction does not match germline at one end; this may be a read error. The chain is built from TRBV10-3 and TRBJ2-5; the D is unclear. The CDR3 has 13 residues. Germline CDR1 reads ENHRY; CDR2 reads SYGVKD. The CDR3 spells CAISESSQATQYF. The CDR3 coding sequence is TGTGCCATCAGTGAGTCGAGCCAAGCGACCCAGTACTTC.

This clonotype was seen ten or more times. The CDR3 region is CATSDWDSHEQYF. DNA for the CDR3: TGTGCCACCAGTGATTGGGACAGCCACGAGCAGTACTTC. This sequence joins TRBV24-1 and TRBJ2-5; TRBD1 matches at 7 bases. TRBJ2-7 explains the end of the DNA better; the J call may be wrong. Germline CDR1 and CDR2: KGHDR and SFDVKD. This CDR3 comprises 13 residues.

In nucleotides, the CDR3 is TGTGCCAGCAGTGGCCGGTTGACAGGGATCAATCAGCCCCAGCATTTT. It encodes CASSGRLTGINQPQHF. The J gene is TRBJ1-5, the V gene TRBV6-1; TRBD1 aligns across 7 bases. The CDR3 has 16 residues. With V trimmed by 4 bases and J by 3 bases, 9 bases remained unmatched. The germline V gene encodes CDR1 MNHNS and CDR2 SASEGT.

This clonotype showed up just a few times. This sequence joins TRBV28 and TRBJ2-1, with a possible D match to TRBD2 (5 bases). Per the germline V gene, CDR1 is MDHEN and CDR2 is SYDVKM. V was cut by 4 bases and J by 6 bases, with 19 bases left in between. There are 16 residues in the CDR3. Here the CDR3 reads CASSWGALRGPNEQFF. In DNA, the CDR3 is TGTGCCAGCAGTTGGGGAGCGCTTAGAGGCCCCAATGAGCAGTTCTTC.

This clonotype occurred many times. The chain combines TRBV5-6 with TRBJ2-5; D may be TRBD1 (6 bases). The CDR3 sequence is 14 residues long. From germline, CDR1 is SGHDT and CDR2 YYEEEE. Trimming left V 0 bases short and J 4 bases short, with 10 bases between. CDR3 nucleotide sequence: TGTGCCAGCAGCTTGGCAGGGGCGGGAGAGACCCAGTACTTC. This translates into CASSLAGAGETQYF.

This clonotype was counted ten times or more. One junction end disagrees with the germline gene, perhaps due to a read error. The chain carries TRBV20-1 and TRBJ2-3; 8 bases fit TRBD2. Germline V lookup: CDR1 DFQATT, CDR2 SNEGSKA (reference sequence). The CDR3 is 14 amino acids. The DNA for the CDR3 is TGCAGTGCAAGAGTGGCGGGAGGTGGAGATACGCAGTATTTT. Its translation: CSARVAGGGDTQYF.

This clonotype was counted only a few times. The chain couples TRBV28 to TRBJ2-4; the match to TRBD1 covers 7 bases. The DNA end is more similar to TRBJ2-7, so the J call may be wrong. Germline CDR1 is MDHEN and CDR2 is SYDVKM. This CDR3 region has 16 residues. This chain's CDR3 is CASSDYGQEKTYEQYF. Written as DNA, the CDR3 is TGTGCCAGCAGCGATTACGGACAGGAAAAAACCTACGAGCAGTACTTC.

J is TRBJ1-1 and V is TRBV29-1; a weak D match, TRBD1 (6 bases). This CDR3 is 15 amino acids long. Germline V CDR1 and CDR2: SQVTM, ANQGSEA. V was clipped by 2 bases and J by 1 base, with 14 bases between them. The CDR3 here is CSVESPGVWNTEAFF. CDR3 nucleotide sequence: TGCAGCGTTGAATCTCCAGGGGTCTGGAACACTGAAGCTTTCTTT.

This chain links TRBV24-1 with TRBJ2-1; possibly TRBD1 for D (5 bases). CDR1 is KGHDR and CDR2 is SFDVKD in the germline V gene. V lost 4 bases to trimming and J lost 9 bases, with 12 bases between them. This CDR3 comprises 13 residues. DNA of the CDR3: TGTGCCACCAGTGAACTCCAGGGCGGTGAGCAGTTCTTC. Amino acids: CATSELQGGEQFF.